This is a list of T cell receptor beta chains from one sample in a study of cytomegalovirus exposure and HLA in healthy donors. This table comes from immunoSEQ multiplex PCR, and its TCRdb copy is limited to in-frame clones, with some not included. The sample holds about 140,000 clones, roughly 75% seen once. Material for sequencing was PBMCs. The source of these receptors is a man aged 35-49 years in good health and CMV-seronegative. CDR3s include the opening cysteine and the closing phenylalanine or tryptophan. Clone size is not always given. Where it is, it says once, few, many or a class for expanded clones.

V: TRBV4-1
size: NA
J: TRBJ2-2
CDR3: CASTPIESGTGELFF

V: TRBV9
size: NA
J: TRBJ1-1
CDR3: CASTPGQGRTEAFF

V: TRBV7-2
size: NA
J: TRBJ1-1
CDR3: CASSFTTRVGTEAFF

V: TRBV11-2
size: NA
J: TRBJ2-7
CDR3: CASSHTLAGDPYEQYF

V: TRBV6-1
size: NA
J: TRBJ1-4
CDR3: CASISEPTNEKLSF

V: TRBV7-3
size: NA
J: TRBJ1-1
CDR3: CASSGRGTGILNTEAFF

V: TRBV15
size: NA
J: TRBJ2-7
CDR3: CATSRDPGNEQYF

V: TRBV18
size: NA
J: TRBJ1-1
CDR3: CASSPTTALMNTEAFF

V: TRBV15
size: NA
J: TRBJ2-3
CDR3: CATRRVSGRPSTDTQYF

V: TRBV5-6
size: few
J: TRBJ1-5
CDR3: CASSLGGGQPQHF

V: TRBV9
size: NA
J: TRBJ1-4
CDR3: CASSVSGGEKLFF

V: TRBV25-1
size: NA
J: TRBJ2-5
CDR3: CASSEFGGSGGIETQYF

V: TRBV6-5
size: NA
J: TRBJ1-2
CDR3: CASSYIFGDRGRGYTF

V: TRBV5-1
size: NA
J: TRBJ2-3
CDR3: CASSLASGLAGAQQYF

V: TRBV29-1
size: NA
J: TRBJ1-1
CDR3: CSVAGTGGYKTEAFF

V: TRBV11-2
size: NA
J: TRBJ2-7
CDR3: CASSLGTGLSYEQYF

V: TRBV15
size: once
J: TRBJ2-1
CDR3: CATSRFGAGAFNEQFF

V: TRBV7-2
size: NA
J: TRBJ1-1
CDR3: CASSLTGGWYTEAFF

V: TRBV11-2
size: NA
J: TRBJ2-2
CDR3: CASITNREFTGELFF

V: TRBV28
size: NA
J: TRBJ2-7
CDR3: CASSPTGFEQYF

V: TRBV30
size: NA
J: TRBJ1-1
CDR3: CASTRVTEAFF

V: TRBV6-5
size: NA
J: TRBJ1-1
CDR3: CASSYRGGYTTEAFF

V: TRBV6-6
size: NA
J: TRBJ2-2
CDR3: CASSYLAANTGELFF

V: TRBV5-4
size: NA
J: TRBJ2-1
CDR3: CASSLGGVSGGARNEQFF